Listed below are T cell receptor beta chains from one sample, sequenced in a study of blood T cells in healthy people across ages. Via MiXCR, TCRdb re-called the 5' RACE reads, giving one row per CDR3 protein. In the table there are about 970,000 distinct CDR3 sequences, around 54% of which are singletons. The sequenced material came from blood. All receptors come from a woman aged 60-70 years in good health. Each CDR3 is given with its conserved first and last residue. The D gene is left open where the match is weak. The size entry is marked missing in some rows and otherwise reads once, few, many or a size class.

d_call j_call v_call clone_size cdr3_nt cdr3_aa
TRBD1 TRBJ1-5 TRBV4-2 NA TGTGCCAGCAGCCGGCTGGGGGGGGACAGGGGTTCCAGCAATCAGCCCCAGCATTTT CASSRLGGDRGSSNQPQHF
TRBD2 TRBJ2-3 TRBV20-1 NA TGCAGTGCTAGGCTAGCGGGATTTCATACGCAGTATTTT CSARLAGFHTQYF
TRBD1 TRBJ2-1 TRBV29-1 NA TGCAGCGCTAAAACGACAGGGGGCAATGAGCAGTTCTTC CSAKTTGGNEQFF
NA TRBJ2-3 TRBV7-2 few TGTGCCAGCAGCGCCAGGGGAGATACGCAGTATTTT CASSARGDTQYF
NA TRBJ2-7 TRBV2 NA TGTGCCAGCAAGGAGGGAGGGGGTTTCTACGAGCAGTACTTC CASKEGGGFYEQYF
TRBD1 TRBJ2-4 TRBV6-5 many TGTGCCAGCAGTTACTCCACCGGGACAGGTCACAAAAACATTCAGTACTTC CASSYSTGTGHKNIQYF
NA TRBJ2-1 TRBV3-1 NA TGTGCCAGCGGCCAAGGAGGATCCTACAATGAGCAGTTCTTC CASGQGGSYNEQFF
NA TRBJ2-3 TRBV5-6 few TGTGCCAGCAGCAAAGGCCCAGATACGCAGTATTTT CASSKGPDTQYF
TRBD2 TRBJ2-7 TRBV6-1 many TGTGCCAGCAGTGTTGAGGTAGCGGGAAATGGCGAGCAGTACTTC CASSVEVAGNGEQYF
NA TRBJ2-6 TRBV6-5 NA TGTGCCAGCAGCCGCGACTCGACTGGGGCCAACGTCCTGACTTTC CASSRDSTGANVLTF
TRBD2 TRBJ2-5 TRBV20-1 once TGCAGTGCTAGAGGGGGGGGGACGACCCAGTACTTC CSARGGGTTQYF
TRBD1 TRBJ2-7 TRBV7-9 NA TGTGCCAGTCAGGACAGGACCCCCTCCGAGCAGTACTTC CASQDRTPSEQYF
NA TRBJ2-3 TRBV13 many TGCGCCAGCAGCCTTCCCGGAGGCACAGATACGCAGTATTTT CASSLPGGTDTQYF
NA TRBJ1-6 TRBV2 NA TGTGCCGGGGCTCGAGAGGGGAGACAGAATTCACCCCTCCACTTT CAGAREGRQNSPLHF
TRBD2 TRBJ2-4 TRBV20-1 NA TGCAGTGCTAGAACGGGACTAGCGGTTTTTTCGGAAAACATTCAGTACTTC CSARTGLAVFSENIQYF
NA TRBJ2-5 TRBV7-2 NA TGTGCCAGCAGCTTAGGCCTGACAGCGCAACAAGAGACCCAGTACTTC CASSLGLTAQQETQYF
NA TRBJ2-7 TRBV7-2 once TGTGCCAGCAGCTTCCTCGGGCAGGGGCTCTACGAGCAGTACTTC CASSFLGQGLYEQYF
NA TRBJ1-2 TRBV12-3/TRBV12-4 NA TGTGCCAGCAGACACAGGGAGTCTGATAACTATGGCTACACCTTC CASRHRESDNYGYTF
TRBD2 TRBJ2-1 TRBV12-3/TRBV12-4 NA TGTGCCAGCAGTTTGGTAGCGGGAGTTCGAAATGAGCAGTTCTTC CASSLVAGVRNEQFF
NA TRBJ1-2 TRBV28 NA TGTGCCAGCAGCGCAACATTTAACTATGGCTACACCTTC CASSATFNYGYTF
TRBD2 TRBJ2-1 TRBV12-3/TRBV12-4 NA TGTGCCAGCAGCACAGCCGGGACTAGCGGGAGTAATGAGCAGTTCTTC CASSTAGTSGSNEQFF
TRBD1 TRBJ1-6 TRBV18 NA TGTGCCAGCTCACCGGGGGACAGGGATAATTCACCCCTCCACTTT CASSPGDRDNSPLHF
NA TRBJ2-5 TRBV10-3 few TGTGCCATCAGTATCACCCTCGGGACCAGAAGGGAGACCCAGTACTTC CAISITLGTRRETQYF
TRBD2 TRBJ2-3 TRBV5-6 NA TGTGCCAGCAGGTCATTCGGGGCGGGAGCGAGCACAGATACGCAGTATTTT CASRSFGAGASTDTQYF
NA TRBJ1-1 TRBV4-2 NA TGTGCCAGCAGCCAAGATTCCGGGAGGAACACTGAAGCTTTCTTT CASSQDSGRNTEAFF
TRBD2 TRBJ2-7 TRBV20-1 NA TGCAGTGCTAGGACCCTAGCGGGGGCCTACGAGCAGTACTTC CSARTLAGAYEQYF
TRBD2 TRBJ2-1 TRBV30 NA TGTGCCTGGACTAGCGGGAGTAGGGTTAGTAGTGAGCAGTTCTTC CAWTSGSRVSSEQFF
TRBD2 TRBJ2-1 TRBV28 NA TGTGCCAGCAGTAGACTAGCGATCTCCTCCTACAATGAGCAGTTCTTC CASSRLAISSYNEQFF